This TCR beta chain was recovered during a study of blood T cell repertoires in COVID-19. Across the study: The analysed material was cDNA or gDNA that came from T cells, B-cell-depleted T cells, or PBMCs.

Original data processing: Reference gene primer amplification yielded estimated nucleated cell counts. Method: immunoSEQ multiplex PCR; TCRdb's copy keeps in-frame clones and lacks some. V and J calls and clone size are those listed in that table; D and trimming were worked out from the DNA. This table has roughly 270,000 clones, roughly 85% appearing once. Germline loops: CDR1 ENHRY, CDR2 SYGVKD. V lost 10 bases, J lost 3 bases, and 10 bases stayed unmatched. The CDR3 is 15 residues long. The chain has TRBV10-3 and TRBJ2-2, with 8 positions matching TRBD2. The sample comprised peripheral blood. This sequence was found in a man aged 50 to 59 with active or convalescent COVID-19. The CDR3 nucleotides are TGTGCCACCCGGGGGGGGAGTGCTGACACCGGGGAGCTGTTTTTT. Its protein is CATRGGSADTGELFF.